These 30 T cell receptor beta chains were all obtained from the same sample, sequenced in a study of CD8 T cells in ankylosing spondylitis. One entry per CDR3 protein results from TCRdb running MiXCR on the 5' RACE reads. The sample holds about 140,000 distinct CDR3 sequences; roughly 10% are singletons and the top ten take about 3.8%. Input material: blood, either unsorted or a sorted T cell fraction (not recorded which). All receptors come from a female donor with ankylosing spondylitis or in good health (not recorded which).

This clonotype was detected many times. The chain is built from TRBV7-8 and TRBJ2-1; 8 bases map to TRBD1. The germline CDR1 and CDR2 sequences are SGHVS and FQNEAQ. V lost 5 bases and J lost 7; bases outside the gene matches: 4. The length of the CDR3 is 13 residues. CDR3 coding DNA: TGTGCCAGCAGCATGGGACAGGCAAATGAGCAGTTCTTC. Amino acid sequence: CASSMGQANEQFF.

The sample holds many counts of this clonotype. This chain joins TRBV29-1 and TRBJ2-3, with D possibly matching TRBD2 (7 bases). Germline loops: CDR1 SQVTM, CDR2 ANQGSEA. Trimming took off 7 bases at V and 4 bases at J, with 15 bases between the two ends. This CDR3 is built from 13 residues. CDR3 loop: CSAAPGGPDTQYF. CDR3 sequence (DNA): TGCAGCGCAGCCCCGGGGGGCCCAGATACGCAGTATTTT.

Ten or more counts support this clonotype. The rearrangement links TRBV9 to TRBJ2-3, with D maybe TRBD2 (5 bases). Trimming removed 0 bases from V and 2 bases from J, with 13 bases in between. CDR3 length: 16 amino acids. Per germline, CDR1 SGDLS and CDR2 YYNGEE. The CDR3 DNA reads TGTGCCAGCAGCGTAGCTCGGGATCCTGTCACAGATACGCAGTATTTT. It yields the protein CASSVARDPVTDTQYF.

This clonotype occurred many times. The V call is TRBV11-2, the J call TRBJ2-4; no clear D. Germline V lookup: CDR1 SGHAT, CDR2 FQNNGV. The CDR3 covers 17 residues. V shed 3 bases and J shed 0 bases, with 15 bases lying between them. The CDR3 bases are TGTGCCAGCAGCTTCGACCACCGGATTCTAGCCAAAAACATTCAGTACTTC. Translating gives CASSFDHRILAKNIQYF.

Ten or more counts support this clonotype. The J gene is TRBJ2-7, the V gene TRBV28; D might be TRBD2 (7 bases). In germline, CDR1 is MDHEN, CDR2 SYDVKM. This CDR3 comprises 12 residues. The germline V and J ends were trimmed by 4 bases and 6 bases, with 10 bases remaining between them. The CDR3 here is CASSYREGEQYF. The CDR3 bases are TGTGCCAGCAGTTACAGGGAGGGCGAGCAGTACTTC.

This clonotype was observed at least ten times. The chain recombines TRBV10-3 with TRBJ2-7; TRBD1 aligns across 9 bases. The CDR3 totals 13 residues. CDR1 is ENHRY and CDR2 is SYGVKD in the germline V gene. Trimming removed 10 bases from V and 6 bases from J; junction bases left unmatched: 10. CDR3 nucleotide sequence: TGTGCCACCGGTCGGGACAGGGCTGTCGAGCAGTACTTC. The encoded protein is CATGRDRAVEQYF.

Details on this clonotype: A junction end diverges from the germline sequence, so it may reflect a read error. The chain joins TRBV20-1 to TRBJ1-2; D gene uncertain. In germline, CDR1 is DFQATT, CDR2 SNEGSKA (reference sequence). The CDR3 extends over 14 amino acids. CDR3 bases: TGCAGTGCCAGTGTCACAAATACTAACTATGGCTACATCTTC. This codes for CSASVTNTNYGYIF.

The sample holds many counts of this clonotype. This chain uses TRBV28 with TRBJ2-5; no clear D gene. The germline CDR1 and CDR2 sequences are MDHEN and SYDVKM. Trimming stripped 3 bases from V and 6 bases from J, with 8 bases between. The CDR3 loop spans 12 amino acids. As DNA, the CDR3 is TGTGCCAGCAGTTTGGATTCGAAGACCCAGTACTTC. The encoded protein is CASSLDSKTQYF.

This clonotype occurred many times. The chain joins TRBV18 to TRBJ2-1, with a tentative D call TRBD2 (5 bases). The CDR3 length is 15 residues. Germline loops: CDR1 KGHSH, CDR2 LQKENI. Deletions cut 2 bases from V and 3 bases from J, with 11 bases between. CDR3 nucleotides: TGTGCCAGCTCACCAAATCGGGATTTCTACAATGAGCAGTTCTTC. This gives the protein CASSPNRDFYNEQFF. The whole variable domain, filled in from reference TRBV18 and TRBJ2-1, reads NAGVMQNPRHLVRRRGQEARLRCSPMKGHSHVYWYRQLPEEGLKFMVYLQKENIIDESGMPKERFSAEFPKEGPSILRIQQVVRGDSAAYFCASSPNRDFYNEQFFGPGTRLTVL.

The chain links TRBV4-2 to TRBJ1-3, with TRBD1 identical over 7 bases. Germline-derived CDR1 and CDR2 are LGHNA and YNFKEQ. The CDR3 extends over 16 amino acids. J was trimmed by 0 bases and V by 1 base; bases with no gene match: 3. CDR3: CASSQAWDSSGNTIYF. DNA of the CDR3: TGTGCCAGCAGCCAAGCTTGGGACAGCTCTGGAAACACCATATATTTT.

The table lists this clonotype with many counts. The rearrangement links TRBV5-1 to TRBJ2-3; D not certain. Per germline, CDR1 SGHRS and CDR2 YFSETQ. Trimming pared 1 base from V and 7 bases from J, leaving 10 bases between. This CDR3 has 13 residues. Written as DNA, the CDR3 is TGCGCCAGCAGCTTGCGTCTGGAAAATACGCAGTATTTT. Residues: CASSLRLENTQYF.

This clonotype was counted at least ten times. This rearrangement joins TRBV4-2 to TRBJ1-5, with TRBD1 matching over 7 bases. Germline V gene data show CDR1 as LGHNA and CDR2 as YNFKEQ. This CDR3 contains 15 residues. The ends lost 0 bases at V and 9 bases at J; junction bases unmatched: 8. CDR3: CASSQDLGRGAPQHF. Written as DNA, the CDR3 is TGTGCCAGCAGCCAAGATCTGGGCAGGGGGGCGCCCCAGCATTTT.

The V gene is TRBV19, the J gene TRBJ2-2; 9 bases are a match to TRBD2. Germline loops: CDR1 LNHDA, CDR2 SQIVND (reference sequence). This CDR3 spans 17 amino acids. After removal of 7 bases from V and 5 bases from J, the junction contained 14 bases not matched to a gene. The CDR3 DNA sequence: TGTGCCAGTATGGGACTCGGCGGGAGGGCAAGGACCGGGGAGCTGTTTTTT. Its protein is CASMGLGGRARTGELFF.

This clonotype appeared many times. The V call is TRBV20-1, the J call TRBJ2-6; a possible D gene is TRBD2 (5 bases). Germline V gene lookup returns CDR1 DFQATT and CDR2 SNEGSKA (reference sequence). V lost 6 bases and J 0 bases, leaving 9 bases between the germline ends. The CDR3 is made up of 14 amino acids. CDR3 coding DNA: TGCAGTGCCTCGAGGGTCTCTGGGGCCAACGTCCTGACTTTC. Encoded protein: CSASRVSGANVLTF.

As to this clonotype: With a much larger clone just one base away, this may be a read error. The chain has TRBV7-9 and TRBJ1-2, with 10 bases lining up with TRBD1. Germline V gene lookup returns CDR1 SEHNR and CDR2 FQNEAQ (reference sequence). This CDR3 has 12 amino acids. The CDR3 bases are TGTGCCAGCAGCTTGGACAGGGGGATCTACCCCTTC. It encodes CASSLDRGIYPF.

The table lists this clonotype with many counts. J is TRBJ1-2 and V is TRBV28; TRBD1 might be the D (6 bases). Germline-derived CDR1 and CDR2 are MDHEN and SYDVKM. CDR3 length: 13 residues. The CDR3 sequence: CGSRGGWIYGYTF. The CDR3 coding sequence is TGTGGATCGAGGGGGGGTTGGATCTATGGCTACACCTTC.

This clonotype was picked up many times. V is TRBV3-1 and J is TRBJ2-3; D is undetermined. The CDR3 runs 12 residues. The V and J ends lost 3 bases and 2 bases respectively, with 3 bases between them. CDR1 is LGHDT, CDR2 YNNKEL, per germline (reference sequence). The CDR3 nucleotides are TGTGCCAGCAGCCAGACCACAGATACGCAGTATTTT. It codes for CASSQTTDTQYF.

This clonotype showed up many times. CDR3 nucleotide sequence: TGTGCCAGCAGTTCCCAGGGCAAGCCGGGAAACACCATATATTTT. Translating it yields CASSSQGKPGNTIYF. The genes are TRBV12-3 or TRBV12-4 and TRBJ1-3; possibly TRBD1 for D (5 bases). The CDR3 is 15 amino acids. Trimming took 4 bases from V and 4 from J, leaving 14 bases between them.

This chain connects TRBV7-2 to TRBJ1-2; D is ambiguous. CDR3 size: 13 residues. The V end lost 1 base, the J end lost 7 bases, and 10 bases lay between the germline ends. Germline V gives CDR1 SGHTA, CDR2 FQGNSA. CDR3 amino acids: CASSLDSAGGYTF. In nucleotides, the CDR3 is TGTGCCAGCAGCTTAGACTCCGCGGGTGGCTACACCTTC.

There are a few counts of this clonotype. The J gene is TRBJ2-1, the V gene TRBV12-3 or TRBV12-4; 14 nucleotides align to TRBD2. V was pared by 2 bases and J by 6 bases, with 9 bases of the junction left unmatched. This CDR3 comprises 18 residues. CDR3 protein: CASSLNLGLAGDSNEQFF. The CDR3 bases are TGTGCCAGCAGTTTAAATCTGGGACTAGCGGGAGATAGCAATGAGCAGTTCTTC.

This clonotype was counted many times. The chain combines TRBV12-3 or TRBV12-4 with TRBJ1-2; unclear D gene. V lost 7 bases and J 4 bases, leaving 10 bases between the germline ends. The CDR3 extends over 12 amino acids. CDR3: CASTSEIYGYTF. The CDR3 bases are TGTGCCAGCACTAGTGAGATCTATGGCTACACCTTC.

By sample share, this clonotype is medium-sized. This chain connects TRBV5-1 to TRBJ1-1; D is undetermined. The germline V gene encodes CDR1 SGHRS and CDR2 YFSETQ. The CDR3 is 12 residues long. V was cut by 0 bases and J by 1 base, with 1 base left in between. CDR3 amino acids: CASSLANTEAFF. The CDR3, as DNA: TGCGCCAGCAGCTTGGCGAACACTGAAGCTTTCTTT.

In regard to this clonotype: This may stem from a read error, because a much larger clone lies one nucleotide away. The rearrangement links TRBV5-6 to TRBJ2-1; TRBD1 is a possible D gene (5 bases). V gave up 2 bases and J gave up 9 bases, with 12 bases separating them. The CDR3 extends over 13 amino acids. CDR1 and CDR2 from the germline V gene are SGHDT and YYEEEE. CDR3: CASSFGQGGEQFF. The CDR3 DNA is TGTGCCAGCAGCTTCGGGCAGGGTGGTGAGCAGTTCTTC.

The table lists this clonotype with a few counts. The genes are TRBV30 and TRBJ2-5; D gene ambiguous. The CDR3 extends over 13 amino acids. The V end lost 8 bases, the J end lost 5 bases, and 18 bases lay between the germline ends. CDR1 GTSNPN and CDR2 SVGIG come from the germline V gene (reference sequence). The CDR3 bases are TGTGCCATCGTCGCGGATAGTGGGGAGACCCAGTACTTC. Residues: CAIVADSGETQYF.

In this sample, this clonotype turned up many times. The chain carries TRBV20-1 and TRBJ2-6; D gene uncertain. V was clipped by 4 bases and J by 0 bases, with 7 bases between them. The germline V gene encodes CDR1 DFQATT and CDR2 SNEGSKA (reference sequence). The length of the CDR3 is 14 residues. The CDR3 DNA reads TGCAGTGCTATCGACCGCTCTGGGGCCAACGTCCTGACTTTC. It yields the protein CSAIDRSGANVLTF.

This clonotype was seen at least ten times. This sequence joins TRBV18 and TRBJ2-2; 9 bases map to TRBD2. Losses at the gene ends were 5 bases for V and 0 bases for J; bases not matched to a gene: 10. Germline V lookup: CDR1 KGHSH, CDR2 LQKENI. The CDR3 extends over 18 amino acids. The DNA of the CDR3 is TGTGCCAGCTCATCCTACTTACTAGCGGGCCCGAACACCGGGGAGCTGTTTTTT. The encoded protein is CASSSYLLAGPNTGELFF.

This clonotype showed up many times. The V and J genes are TRBV12-3 or TRBV12-4 and TRBJ2-4, with 10 bases fitting TRBD2. The CDR3 sequence is 15 residues long. The J segment lost 3 bases and the V segment lost 2 bases, leaving 1 base of the junction unmatched. This CDR3 reads CASSLSGGGKNIQYF. The CDR3 DNA reads TGTGCCAGCAGTTTAAGCGGGGGGGGCAAAAACATTCAGTACTTC.

This clonotype was observed a few times. The chain uses TRBV28 and TRBJ1-1; D perhaps matches TRBD1 (5 bases). Per the germline V gene, CDR1 is MDHEN and CDR2 is SYDVKM. The CDR3 length is 14 residues. The germline V and J ends were trimmed by 5 bases and 0 bases, with 10 bases remaining between them. CDR3 protein: CASSVGGMNTEAFF. The CDR3 DNA reads TGTGCCAGCAGTGTCGGGGGGATGAACACTGAAGCTTTCTTT.

The table lists this clonotype with many counts. The chain carries TRBV5-1 and TRBJ2-1; D possibly corresponds to TRBD2 (5 bases). Trimming took off 4 bases at V and 9 bases at J, with 14 bases between the two ends. The length of the CDR3 is 13 residues. Germline lookup yields CDR1 SGHRS and CDR2 YFSETQ. In DNA form, the CDR3 reads TGCGCCAGCAGCCCCGGGGTAGCCTCTGAGCAGTTCTTC. Amino acids: CASSPGVASEQFF.

This clonotype was detected many times. The chain has TRBV20-1 and TRBJ1-5; the D is unclear. Trimming took off 0 bases at V and 3 bases at J, with 3 bases between the two ends. CDR1 DFQATT and CDR2 SNEGSKA come from the germline V gene (reference sequence). CDR3 size: 12 residues. The CDR3 DNA sequence: TGCAGTGCTAGAGAGACCAATCAGCCCCAGCATTTT. Its translation: CSARETNQPQHF.